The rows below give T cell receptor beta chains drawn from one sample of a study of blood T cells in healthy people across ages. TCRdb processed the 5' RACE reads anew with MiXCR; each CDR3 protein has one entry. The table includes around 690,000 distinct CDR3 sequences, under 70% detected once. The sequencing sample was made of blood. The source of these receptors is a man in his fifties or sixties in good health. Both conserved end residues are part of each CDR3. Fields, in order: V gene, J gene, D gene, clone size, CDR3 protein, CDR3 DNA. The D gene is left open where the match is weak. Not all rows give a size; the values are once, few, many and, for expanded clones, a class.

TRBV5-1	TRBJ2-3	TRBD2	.	CASSFIAGSTDTQYF	TGCGCCAGCAGCTTTATAGCGGGTAGCACAGATACGCAGTATTTT
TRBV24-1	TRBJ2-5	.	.	CATGGSDQETQYF	TGTGCCACCGGGGGGAGTGACCAAGAGACCCAGTACTTC
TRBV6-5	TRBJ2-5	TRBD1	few	CASSQTGTGAETQYF	TGTGCCAGCAGTCAAACCGGGACAGGGGCAGAGACCCAGTACTTC
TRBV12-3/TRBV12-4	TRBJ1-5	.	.	CASSLLGQPQHF	TGTGCCAGCAGTCTTTTAGGCCAGCCCCAGCATTTT
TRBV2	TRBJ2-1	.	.	CASRADASLETQFF	TGTGCCAGCAGGGCGGATGCAAGCTTGGAGACCCAGTTCTTC
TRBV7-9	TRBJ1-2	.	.	CASTTWRGQIDYGYTF	TGTGCCAGCACAACCTGGCGCGGGCAGATCGACTATGGCTACACCTTC
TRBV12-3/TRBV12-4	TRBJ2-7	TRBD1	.	CASSLDRVRQYF	TGTGCCAGCAGCCTGGACAGGGTTAGGCAGTACTTC
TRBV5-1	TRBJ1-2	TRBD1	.	CASRNYRGDYGYTF	TGCGCCAGCAGGAATTACAGGGGCGACTATGGCTACACCTTC
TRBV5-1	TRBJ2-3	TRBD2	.	CASSSGLAGGTDTQYF	TGCGCCAGCAGCTCCGGACTAGCGGGGGGCACAGATACGCAGTATTTT
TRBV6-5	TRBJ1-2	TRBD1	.	CASGQGIGYTF	TGTGCCAGCGGACAGGGGATAGGCTACACCTTC